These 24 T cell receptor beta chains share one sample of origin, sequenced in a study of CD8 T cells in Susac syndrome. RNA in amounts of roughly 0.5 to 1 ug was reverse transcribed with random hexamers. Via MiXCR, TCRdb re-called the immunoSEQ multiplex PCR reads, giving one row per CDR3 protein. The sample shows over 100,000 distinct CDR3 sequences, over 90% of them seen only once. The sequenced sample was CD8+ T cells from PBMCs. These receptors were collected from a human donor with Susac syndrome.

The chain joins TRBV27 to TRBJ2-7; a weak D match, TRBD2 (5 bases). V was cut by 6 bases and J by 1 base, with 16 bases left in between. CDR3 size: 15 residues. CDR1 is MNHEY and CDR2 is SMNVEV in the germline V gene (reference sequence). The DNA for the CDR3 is TGTGCCAGCAGCCCCGGGGTTGGGCAGTCCTACGAGCAGTACTTC. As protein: CASSPGVGQSYEQYF.

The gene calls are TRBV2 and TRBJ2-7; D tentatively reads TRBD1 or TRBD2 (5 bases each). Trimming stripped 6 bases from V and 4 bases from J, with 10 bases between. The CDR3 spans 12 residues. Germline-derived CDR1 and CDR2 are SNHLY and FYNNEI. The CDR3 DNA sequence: TGTGCCAGCAGGGGGGAACTGTACGAGCAGTACTTC. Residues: CASRGELYEQYF.

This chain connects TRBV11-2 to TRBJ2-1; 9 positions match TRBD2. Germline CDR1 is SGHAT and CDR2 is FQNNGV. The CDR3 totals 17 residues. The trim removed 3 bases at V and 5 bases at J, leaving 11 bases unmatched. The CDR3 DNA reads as TGTGCCAGCAGCTTTGGGAGCGGGGGGCCCCGGGACAATGAGCAGTTCTTC. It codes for CASSFGSGGPRDNEQFF.

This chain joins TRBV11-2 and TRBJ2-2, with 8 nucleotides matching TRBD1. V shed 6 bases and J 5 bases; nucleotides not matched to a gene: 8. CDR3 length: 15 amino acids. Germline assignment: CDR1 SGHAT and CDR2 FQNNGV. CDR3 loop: CASSPRTGSTGELFF. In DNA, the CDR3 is TGTGCCAGCAGTCCCAGGACAGGGTCTACCGGGGAGCTGTTTTTT.

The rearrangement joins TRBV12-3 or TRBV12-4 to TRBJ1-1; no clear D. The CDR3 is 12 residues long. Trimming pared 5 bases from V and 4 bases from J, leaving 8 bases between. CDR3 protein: CASSPLVTEAFF. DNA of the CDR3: TGTGCCAGCAGTCCCCTGGTCACTGAAGCTTTCTTT.

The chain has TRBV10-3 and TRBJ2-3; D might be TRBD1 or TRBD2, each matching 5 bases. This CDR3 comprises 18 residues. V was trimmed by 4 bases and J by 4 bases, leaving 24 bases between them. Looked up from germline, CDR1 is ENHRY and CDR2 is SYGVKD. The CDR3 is CAISAADPLDKEPDTQYF. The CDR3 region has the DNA TGTGCCATCAGTGCAGCGGACCCCCTGGACAAAGAGCCAGATACGCAGTATTTT.

In DNA, the CDR3 is TGTGCCAGCAGTGTGGGGAGTCAGCCCCAGCATTTT. Translation gives CASSVGSQPQHF. The chain is built from TRBV28 and TRBJ1-5; D gene ambiguous. The CDR3 contains 12 residues. V shed 5 bases and J shed 6 bases, with 8 bases lying between them. Germline CDR1 and CDR2: MDHEN and SYDVKM.

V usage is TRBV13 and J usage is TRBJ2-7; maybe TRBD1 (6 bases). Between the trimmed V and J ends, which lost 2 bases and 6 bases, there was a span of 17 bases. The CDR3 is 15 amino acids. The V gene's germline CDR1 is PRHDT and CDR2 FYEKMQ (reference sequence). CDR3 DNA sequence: TGTGCCAGCAGCTTACGAGCGGCAGGGGTCGGCGAGCAGTACTTC. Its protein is CASSLRAAGVGEQYF. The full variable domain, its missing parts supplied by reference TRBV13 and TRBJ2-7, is AAGVIQSPRHLIKEKRETATLKCYPIPRHDTVYWYQQGPGQDPQFLISFYEKMQSDKGSIPDRFSAQQFSDYHSELNMSSLELGDSALYFCASSLRAAGVGEQYFGPGTRLTVT.

The CDR3 loop reads CASSLGQVDQPQHF. The DNA of the CDR3 is TGTGCCAGCAGCTTAGGACAGGTCGATCAGCCCCAGCATTTT. This chain uses TRBV13 with TRBJ1-5, with D maybe TRBD1 (5 bases). There are 14 residues in the CDR3. Between the trimmed V and J ends, which lost 0 bases and 5 bases, there was a span of 8 bases. The germline gives CDR1 PRHDT, CDR2 FYEKMQ (reference sequence).

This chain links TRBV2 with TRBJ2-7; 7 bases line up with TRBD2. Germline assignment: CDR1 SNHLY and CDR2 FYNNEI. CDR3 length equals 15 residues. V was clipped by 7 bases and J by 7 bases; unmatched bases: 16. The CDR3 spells CASTKPGTISEEQYF. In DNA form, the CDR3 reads TGTGCCAGCACTAAGCCCGGGACTATCTCTGAGGAGCAGTACTTC.

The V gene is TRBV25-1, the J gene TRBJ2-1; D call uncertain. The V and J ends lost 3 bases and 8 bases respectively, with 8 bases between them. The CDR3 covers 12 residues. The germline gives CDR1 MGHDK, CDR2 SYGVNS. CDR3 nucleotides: TGTGCCAGCAGTGATAGGGTCGATGAGCAGTTCTTC. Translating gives CASSDRVDEQFF.

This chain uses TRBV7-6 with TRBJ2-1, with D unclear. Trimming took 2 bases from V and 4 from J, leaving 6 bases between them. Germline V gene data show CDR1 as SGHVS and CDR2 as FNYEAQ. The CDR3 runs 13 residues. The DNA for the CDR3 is TGTGCCAGCAGCTTACCGGAATACAATGAGCAGTTCTTC. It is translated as CASSLPEYNEQFF.

As DNA, the CDR3 is TGTGCCAGCAGCCCCCCCAGCGGGGGGACCTACGAGCAGTACTTC. Translated, it gives CASSPPSGGTYEQYF. The chain carries TRBV9 and TRBJ2-7; 9 nucleotides line up with TRBD2. Germline loops: CDR1 SGDLS, CDR2 YYNGEE. The CDR3 runs to 15 residues. J gave up 2 bases and V 4 bases, and 7 bases lay outside the gene matches.

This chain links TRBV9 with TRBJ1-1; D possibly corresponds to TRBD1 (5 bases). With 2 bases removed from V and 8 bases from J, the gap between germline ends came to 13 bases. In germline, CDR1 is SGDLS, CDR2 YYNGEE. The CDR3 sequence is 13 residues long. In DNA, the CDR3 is TGTGCCAGCAGCGTTCTTCCGGGGGAAGAAGCTTTCTTT. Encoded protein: CASSVLPGEEAFF.

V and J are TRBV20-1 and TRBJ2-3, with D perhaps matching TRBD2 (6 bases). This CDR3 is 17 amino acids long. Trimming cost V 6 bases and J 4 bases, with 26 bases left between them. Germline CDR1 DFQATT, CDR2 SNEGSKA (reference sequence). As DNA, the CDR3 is TGCAGTGCCCCAGGCCCCGGGAGATTCGATCGTTCAGATACGCAGTATTTT. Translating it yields CSAPGPGRFDRSDTQYF.

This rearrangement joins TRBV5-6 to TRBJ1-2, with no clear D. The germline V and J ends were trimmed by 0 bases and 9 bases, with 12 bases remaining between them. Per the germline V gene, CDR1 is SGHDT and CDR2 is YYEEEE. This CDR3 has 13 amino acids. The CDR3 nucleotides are TGTGCCAGCAGCTTGGGTTCGGCAGGAAGCTACACCTTC. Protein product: CASSLGSAGSYTF.

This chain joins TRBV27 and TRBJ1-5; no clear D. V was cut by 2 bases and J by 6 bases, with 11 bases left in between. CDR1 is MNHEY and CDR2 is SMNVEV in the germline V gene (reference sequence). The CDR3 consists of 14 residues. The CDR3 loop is CASSLGGSGQPQHF. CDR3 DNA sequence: TGTGCCAGCAGTTTAGGAGGGTCAGGTCAGCCCCAGCATTTT.

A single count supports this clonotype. Here the CDR3 reads CASSLEGLAGELFF. The CDR3 DNA sequence: TGTGCCAGCAGCTTAGAAGGACTAGCCGGGGAGCTGTTTTTT. This sequence joins TRBV7-6 and TRBJ2-2, with 7 bases fitting TRBD2. This CDR3 has 14 amino acids. Trimming cost V 1 base and J 6 bases; bases outside gene matches: 2. Germline CDR1 and CDR2: SGHVS and FNYEAQ.

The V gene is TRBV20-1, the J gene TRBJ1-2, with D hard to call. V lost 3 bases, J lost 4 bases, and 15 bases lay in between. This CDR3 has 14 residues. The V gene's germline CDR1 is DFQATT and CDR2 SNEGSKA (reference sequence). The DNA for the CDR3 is TGCAGTGCTAGGAATTATGAGGGTAGCTATGGCTACACCTTC. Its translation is CSARNYEGSYGYTF.

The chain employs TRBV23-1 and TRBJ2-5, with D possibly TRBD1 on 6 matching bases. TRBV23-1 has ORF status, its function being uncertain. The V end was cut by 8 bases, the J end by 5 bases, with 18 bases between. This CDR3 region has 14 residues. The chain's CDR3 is CASGNRVISETQYF. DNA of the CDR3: TGCGCCAGCGGGAACAGGGTAATAAGTGAGACCCAGTACTTC.

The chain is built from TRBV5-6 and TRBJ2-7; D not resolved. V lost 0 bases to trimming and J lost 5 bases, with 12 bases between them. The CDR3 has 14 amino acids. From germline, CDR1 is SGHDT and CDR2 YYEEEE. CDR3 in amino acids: CASSLARPSDEQYF. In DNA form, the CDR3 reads TGTGCCAGCAGCTTGGCTCGTCCTTCGGACGAGCAGTACTTC.

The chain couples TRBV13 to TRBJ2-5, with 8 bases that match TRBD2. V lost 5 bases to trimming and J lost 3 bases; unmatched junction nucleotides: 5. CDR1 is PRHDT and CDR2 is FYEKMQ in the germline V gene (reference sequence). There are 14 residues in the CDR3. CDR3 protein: CASSPIGGEETQYF. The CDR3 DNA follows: TGTGCCAGCAGCCCCATCGGGGGGGAAGAGACCCAGTACTTC.

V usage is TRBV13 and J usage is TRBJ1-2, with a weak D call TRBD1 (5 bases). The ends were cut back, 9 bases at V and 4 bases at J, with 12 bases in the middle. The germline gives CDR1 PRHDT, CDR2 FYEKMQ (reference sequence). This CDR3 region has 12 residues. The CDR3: CASTRDGYGYTF. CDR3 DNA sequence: TGTGCCAGTACCAGGGACGGCTATGGCTACACCTTC.

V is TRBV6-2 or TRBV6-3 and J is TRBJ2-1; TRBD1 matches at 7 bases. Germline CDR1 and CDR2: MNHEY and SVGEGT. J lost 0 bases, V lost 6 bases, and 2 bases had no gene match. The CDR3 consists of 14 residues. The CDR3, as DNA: TGTGCCAGCAGCCGACAGGGCTCCTACAATGAGCAGTTCTTC. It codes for CASSRQGSYNEQFF.